What follows describes a single T cell receptor beta chain. Its antigen is still unknown. Genomic DNA was employed as the template in profiling TCR beta VDJ and CDR3. One entry per CDR3 protein results from TCRdb running MiXCR on the reads. The sample contains 220,000 or so distinct CDR3 sequences, about 60% of which appear only once. These data come from a study of CD8+CD57+ T cells in acquired aplastic anemia. Study as a whole: Sorted CD4+ and CD8+ cells yielded DNA averaging around 3.2 ug.

The germline gives CDR1 SGHTA, CDR2 FQGNSA. With 3 bases clipped from V and 6 bases from J, the junction kept 8 bases outside the gene matches. There are 14 residues in the CDR3. Patients who underwent sequencing had shown CD8+CD57+ cell expansion by flow cytometry. Each of the patients presented with severe acquired aplastic anemia. Study-wide results and caveats: The same twenty-nine CD8+ CDR3 sequences occurred in patients and in controls. CD8+ Simpson's diversity showed no significant patient-control difference.

Material: sorted CD4+, CD8+, or CD8+CD57+ T cells (not recorded which) from PBMCs. The chain carries TRBV7-2 and TRBJ2-7; 7 bases fit TRBD1. The sequence came from a human donor with aplastic anemia. DNA for the CDR3: TGTGCCAGCAGCTTGGACATCCACAGGGGCGAGCAGTACTTC. Translating it yields CASSLDIHRGEQYF. Drawing the rest from reference TRBV7-2 and TRBJ2-7, the complete variable domain is GAGVSQSPSNKVTEKGKDVELRCDPISGHTALYWYRQSLGQGLEFLIYFQGNSAPDKSGLPSDRFSAERTGGSVSTLTIQRTQQEDSAVYLCASSLDIHRGEQYFGPGTRLTVT.